Listed here are 10 T cell receptor beta chains from one sample, sequenced in a study of cytomegalovirus exposure and HLA in healthy donors. Primers included in the PCR were 60 Vbeta and 13 Jbeta primers. TCRdb's copy holds only in-frame clones and misses some; the assay was immunoSEQ multiplex PCR. The table lists 200,000 to 250,000 clones, approximately 80% of them singletons, with about 3% in the top ten. Material for sequencing was PBMCs. These receptors were collected from a man aged 25-45 years in good health and CMV-seronegative.

A remark on this clone: This sample includes further DNA sequences coding for the same CDR3. This chain connects TRBV2 to TRBJ2-3; 11 bases agree with TRBD2. The V gene end was trimmed by 8 bases and the J gene end by 0 bases; junction bases not matched to a gene: 16. The CDR3 spans 19 residues. CDR1 SNHLY and CDR2 FYNNEI come from the germline V gene. Here the CDR3 reads CASGTSDLAGGTSTDTQYF. CDR3 nucleotides: TGTGCCAGCGGAACTTCCGATCTAGCGGGGGGTACGAGCACAGATACGCAGTATTTT.

The chain has TRBV18 and TRBJ2-2, with TRBD1 as a possible D gene (6 bases). Trimming shortened V by 1 base and J by 4 bases, and 13 bases separated the two germline ends. This CDR3 has 16 residues. CDR1 is KGHSH, CDR2 LQKENI, per germline. The CDR3: CASSPRTGKATGELFF. As DNA, the CDR3 is TGTGCCAGCTCACCACGTACAGGGAAGGCCACCGGGGAGCTGTTTTTT.

This rearrangement joins TRBV5-1 to TRBJ1-1, with D hard to call. The CDR3 length is 18 residues. Germline-derived CDR1 and CDR2 are SGHRS and YFSETQ. Deletions cut 2 bases from V and 2 bases from J, with 22 bases between. The CDR3 spells CASSLPPLRGLINTEAFF. DNA for the CDR3: TGCGCCAGCAGCTTACCACCTCTTCGAGGGCTGATAAACACTGAAGCTTTCTTT.

V is TRBV11-2 and J is TRBJ2-1; perhaps TRBD2 as D (6 bases). Germline loops: CDR1 SGHAT, CDR2 FQNNGV. V dropped 5 bases and J dropped 7 bases, with 18 bases sitting between them. CDR3 length equals 15 residues. CDR3 nucleotides: TGTGCCAGCAGCCCTGTTCATGCGGGGCCTAATGAGCAGTTCTTC. Translated: CASSPVHAGPNEQFF. Based on the CDR3 plus reference TRBV11-2 and TRBJ2-1, the full variable domain is EAGVAQSPRYKIIEKRQSVAFWCNPISGHATLYWYQQILGQGPKLLIQFQNNGVVDDSQLPKDRFSAERLKGVDSTLKIQPAKLEDSAVYLCASSPVHAGPNEQFFGPGTRLTVL.

The rearrangement uses TRBV5-1 and TRBJ2-3; possible D gene TRBD1, 5 bases. The CDR3 has 16 residues. Deletions cut 0 bases from V and 3 bases from J, with 14 bases between. Germline V gene lookup returns CDR1 SGHRS and CDR2 YFSETQ. CDR3 in amino acids: CASSLAVRERTDTQYF. DNA of the CDR3: TGCGCCAGCAGCTTGGCCGTCAGGGAAAGGACAGATACGCAGTATTTT.

The chain couples TRBV6-1 to TRBJ1-5; TRBD1 matches 7 bases. The CDR3 is 15 residues long. From germline, CDR1 is MNHNS and CDR2 SASEGT. The V and J ends lost 6 bases and 3 bases, in that order; junction bases with no gene match: 8. DNA for the CDR3: TGTGCCAGCAGGCTTAACGAGGGGGCCAATCAGCCCCAGCATTTT. Residues: CASRLNEGANQPQHF.

J is TRBJ1-2 and V is TRBV7-9, with D possibly matching TRBD1 (5 bases). In germline, CDR1 is SEHNR, CDR2 FQNEAQ (reference sequence). CDR3 length: 13 amino acids. Between the trimmed V and J ends, which lost 5 bases and 2 bases, there was a span of 9 bases. The CDR3 here is CASSPQENYGYTF. The CDR3 bases are TGTGCCAGCAGCCCACAGGAGAACTATGGCTACACCTTC.

In DNA form, the CDR3 reads TGTGCCAGTAGTATGGGAGGAGACTATGGCTACACCTTC. Encoded protein: CASSMGGDYGYTF. The rearrangement joins TRBV19 to TRBJ1-2; D is unclear. Germline V gene sequence: CDR1 LNHDA, CDR2 SQIVND (reference sequence). V dropped 3 bases and J dropped 3 bases, with 8 bases sitting between them. CDR3 length: 13 amino acids.

The chain has TRBV25-1 and TRBJ2-3; 12 bases are a match to TRBD2. CDR1 and CDR2 (germline): MGHDK, SYGVNS. V dropped 2 bases and J dropped 5; count of bases not matched to a gene: 5. This CDR3 contains 16 residues. CDR3 coding DNA: TGTGCCAGCAGTGAACCTAGCGGGGGGGCCAAAGATACGCAGTATTTT. Translation gives CASSEPSGGAKDTQYF.

The chain links TRBV28 to TRBJ1-2; 11 bases align to TRBD1. Germline CDR1 is MDHEN and CDR2 is SYDVKM. With 6 bases clipped from V and 7 bases from J, the junction kept 16 bases outside the gene matches. The CDR3 has 17 residues. CDR3 sequence reads: CASSSRTGGARLSGYTF. The CDR3 DNA reads TGTGCCAGCAGCTCTAGGACAGGGGGCGCCCGGTTGTCTGGCTACACCTTC.